The next 21 T cell receptor beta chains were all read from a single sample in a study of immune characterization of retroperitoneal liposarcoma. MiXCR was run by TCRdb on the PCR reads, yielding one entry per CDR3 protein. The sample includes around 10,000 distinct CDR3 sequences, 40% to 55% seen only once; the top ten take about 10%. The sample was tumor tissue. All receptors derive from a female donor with retroperitoneal liposarcoma.

This sequence joins TRBV10-2 and TRBJ2-7; unclear D gene. CDR1 WSHSY and CDR2 SAAADI come from the germline V gene. This CDR3 has 15 residues. Trimming took off 6 bases at V and 3 bases at J, with 18 bases between the two ends. The CDR3 protein is CASRDFNLDLYEQYF. The CDR3 region has the DNA TGCGCCAGCAGAGATTTTAACCTAGACCTCTACGAGCAGTACTTC.

This clonotype was counted between two and nine times. CDR3 loop: CASRLGPGLVLHEQFF. The DNA for the CDR3 is TGTGCCAGCAGACTTGGGCCGGGACTAGTTCTTCATGAGCAGTTCTTC. V and J are TRBV27 and TRBJ2-1, with TRBD2 identical over 8 bases. CDR1 and CDR2 (germline): MNHEY, SMNVEV (reference sequence). The CDR3 loop spans 16 amino acids. Trimming cost V 6 bases and J 8 bases; bases outside gene matches: 15.

This clonotype was picked up one time. Relative to the germline gene, one junction end is altered; a read error may explain this. This chain connects TRBV7-2 to TRBJ2-2, with 7 nucleotides matching TRBD1. The CDR3 is 15 residues long. The germline CDR1 and CDR2 sequences are SGHTA and FQGNSA. CDR3 in DNA: TGTGCCAGCAGTTACCAGACAGGGAACAGCGGGGAGCTGTTTTTT. Translated: CASSYQTGNSGELFF.

This clonotype qualifies as medium-sized. This chain connects TRBV6-1 to TRBJ2-3; D possibly corresponds to TRBD2 (5 bases). The J call may be wrong; the DNA end is better matched by TRBJ2-5. Germline CDR1 is MNHNS and CDR2 is SASEGT. The CDR3 extends over 15 amino acids. Here the CDR3 reads CASSDHILQSGAQYF. The CDR3, as DNA: TGTGCCAGCAGCGACCACATACTGCAATCCGGGGCCCAGTACTTC.

The CDR3: CASSSTWGNEQFF. CDR3 sequence (DNA): TGTGCCAGCAGCTCGACGTGGGGTAATGAGCAGTTCTTC. J is TRBJ2-1 and V is TRBV6-1, with D unclear. There are 13 residues in the CDR3. Per the germline V gene, CDR1 is MNHNS and CDR2 is SASEGT. Trimming left V 6 bases short and J 7 bases short, with 13 bases between.

This clonotype was found once. The V call is TRBV6-5, the J call TRBJ2-5; no reliable D call. Trimming took 5 bases from V and 9 from J, leaving 10 bases between them. The germline V gene has CDR1 MNHEY and CDR2 SVGAGI. The CDR3 length is 11 residues. The CDR3 region is CASSETSPQYF. The CDR3 DNA follows: TGTGCCAGCAGTGAAACAAGTCCCCAGTACTTC.

This clonotype appeared a few times. The chain uses TRBV12-3 or TRBV12-4 and TRBJ2-1; 13 bases agree with TRBD2. This CDR3 region has 16 residues. With 5 bases clipped from V and 9 bases from J, the junction kept 10 bases outside the gene matches. The CDR3 spells CASSTPGLAGIVEQFF. CDR3 bases: TGTGCCAGCAGTACCCCGGGACTAGCGGGGATTGTTGAGCAGTTCTTC.

In the case of this clonotype: Possible read error: a much larger clone is one base away. J is TRBJ2-7 and V is TRBV6-1; a weak D match, TRBD1 (6 bases). The germline gives CDR1 MNHNS, CDR2 SASEGT. V shed 6 bases and J shed 7 bases, with 13 bases lying between them. The CDR3 runs to 12 residues. CDR3 region: CASRERGTEQYF. The CDR3 coding sequence is TGTGCCAGCAGGGAAAGGGGGACAGAGCAGTACTTC.

Within the sample, this clonotype is medium-sized (0.01 to 0.1%). V and J are TRBV7-6 and TRBJ2-1; the D gene could be TRBD1 or TRBD2 (5 bases each). Gene TRBJ2-7 matches the end of the DNA better, so the J call may be wrong. The CDR3 extends over 14 amino acids. Germline V lookup: CDR1 SGHVS, CDR2 FNYEAQ. Here the CDR3 DNA reads TGTGCCAGCACCCGGGGCAGGGACTCCTACGAGCAGTACTTC. It specifies CASTRGRDSYEQYF.

The chain uses TRBV6-1 and TRBJ2-1; 13 bases fit TRBD2. The germline gives CDR1 MNHNS, CDR2 SASEGT. The CDR3 consists of 15 residues. Unmatched junction bases numbered 9, after V lost 7 bases and J lost 9 bases. The chain's CDR3 is CASKRLAGGNGEQFF. CDR3 sequence (DNA): TGTGCCAGCAAAAGACTAGCGGGAGGAAACGGTGAGCAGTTCTTC.

The chain has TRBV27 and TRBJ2-4; 9 nucleotides match TRBD1. The germline V gene has CDR1 MNHEY and CDR2 SMNVEV (reference sequence). The V segment lost 7 bases and the J segment 1 base; nucleotides outside the gene matches: 5. The length of the CDR3 is 15 residues. CDR3 in amino acids: CASIGTGLAKNIQYF. The CDR3 DNA is TGTGCCAGCATAGGGACAGGGTTGGCCAAAAACATTCAGTACTTC.

This clonotype was observed a single time. The gene calls are TRBV12-3 or TRBV12-4 and TRBJ2-1; TRBD2 matches 13 bases. The CDR3 loop spans 17 amino acids. The ends lost 9 bases at V and 0 bases at J; junction bases unmatched: 8. The CDR3: CASLTSGRPSSYNEQFF. The CDR3 DNA is TGTGCCAGTCTGACTAGCGGGAGGCCTAGCTCCTACAATGAGCAGTTCTTC.

The chain is built from TRBV11-1 and TRBJ2-3, with D perhaps assigned TRBD1 or TRBD2 (6 bases each). The CDR3 has 16 amino acids. Germline CDR1 SGHAT, CDR2 FQDESV (reference sequence). V was cut by 2 bases and J by 3 bases, with 15 bases left in between. Here the CDR3 reads CASSLTGTGRTDTQYF. CDR3 in DNA: TGTGCCAGCAGCTTAACAGGCACAGGGAGGACAGATACGCAGTATTTT.

The chain uses TRBV7-6 and TRBJ2-3, with D hard to call. CDR3 length: 13 residues. V was cut by 0 bases and J by 6 bases, with 7 bases left in between. Germline V gene lookup returns CDR1 SGHVS and CDR2 FNYEAQ. For the CDR3, the DNA is TGTGCCAGCAGCTTAGCGGCCCTGGATACGCAGTATTTT. The encoded protein is CASSLAALDTQYF.

The chain links TRBV7-2 to TRBJ2-2; tentatively, D is TRBD1 (6 bases). There are 17 residues in the CDR3. Germline CDR1 reads SGHTA; CDR2 reads FQGNSA. V was trimmed by 0 bases and J by 6 bases, leaving 17 bases between them. This CDR3 reads CASSLAWDMANAGELFF. The CDR3 DNA reads as TGTGCCAGCAGCTTAGCGTGGGACATGGCCAATGCCGGGGAGCTGTTTTTT.

Sample share makes this clonotype medium-sized. The J gene is TRBJ2-7, the V gene TRBV27; D is possibly TRBD1 (6 bases). Trimming removed 2 bases from V and 3 bases from J, with 11 bases in between. Germline values: CDR1 MNHEY, CDR2 SMNVEV (reference sequence). This CDR3 is built from 14 residues. CDR3 sequence: CASSLGRGFYEQYF. The CDR3 DNA reads as TGTGCCAGCAGTTTAGGCAGGGGTTTCTACGAGCAGTACTTC.

The chain carries TRBV6-1 and TRBJ2-1, with D tentatively TRBD2 (6 bases). The CDR3 spans 11 residues. V dropped 2 bases and J dropped 16 bases, with 12 bases sitting between them. Germline CDR1 reads MNHNS; CDR2 reads SASEGT. The CDR3 sequence is CASSEMGGNFF. The CDR3 nucleotides read TGTGCCAGCAGTGAAATGGGGGGAAATTTCTTC.

This clonotype has only a few counts. A read error may account for a junction end that differs from germline. This chain links TRBV6-5 with TRBJ1-6; D possibly corresponds to TRBD1 (5 bases). In germline, CDR1 is MNHEY, CDR2 SVGAGI. The CDR3 runs to 16 residues. The CDR3 DNA sequence: TGTGCCAGCACCGAAAAGAGCGACAGATATAATTCCCCCCCCCACTTT. It yields the protein CASTEKSDRYNSPPHF.

V usage is TRBV6-6 and J usage is TRBJ2-7; no clear D gene. Trimming shortened V by 5 bases and J by 10 bases, and 18 bases separated the two germline ends. Germline loops: CDR1 MNHNY, CDR2 SVGAGI (reference sequence). This CDR3 is built from 13 residues. The CDR3 protein is CASSEREQDTQYF. DNA of the CDR3: TGTGCCAGCAGTGAGCGAGAGCAAGACACCCAGTACTTC.

The sample holds a few counts of this clonotype. The chain couples TRBV6-1 to TRBJ2-6; D is undetermined. The germline CDR1 and CDR2 sequences are MNHNS and SASEGT. The CDR3 spans 15 residues. V gave up 8 bases and J gave up 0 bases, with 11 bases separating them. The CDR3 sequence is CASVWSISGANVLTF. The CDR3 coding sequence is TGTGCCAGCGTGTGGAGTATCTCTGGGGCCAACGTCCTGACTTTC.

V and J are TRBV27 and TRBJ1-1, with D unclear. Germline CDR1 MNHEY, CDR2 SMNVEV (reference sequence). Trimming took off 2 bases at V and 0 bases at J, with 10 bases between the two ends. The CDR3 consists of 15 residues. The DNA for the CDR3 is TGTGCCAGCAGTTTAAGCAGCGGCATGAACACTGAAGCTTTCTTT. Protein: CASSLSSGMNTEAFF.